The 30 T cell receptor beta chains below come from one sample, sequenced in a study of T cell responses to AZD1222 COVID-19 vaccine. TCRdb's table, derived via immunoSEQ multiplex PCR, lists solely in-frame clones and lacks some. The sample holds tens of thousands of clones, around 83% seen once. The sample consisted of peripheral blood, taken on day 0 of AZD1222 vaccination. These receptors were collected from an adult in good health.

The chain combines TRBV3-1 (or the pseudogene TRBV3-2) with TRBJ2-3, with D possibly matching TRBD2 (7 bases). This CDR3 has 18 amino acids. Per germline, CDR1 LGHDT and CDR2 YNNKEL (reference sequence). V lost 0 bases and J lost 0, with 16 bases in between. DNA for the CDR3: TGTGCCAGCAGCCAAGATGACGGAGGGGGGGCAAGCACAGATACGCAGTATTTT. Translated: CASSQDDGGGASTDTQYF.

The chain uses TRBV28 and TRBJ1-3, with 8 nucleotides matching TRBD1. CDR1 and CDR2 from the germline V gene are MDHEN and SYDVKM. The V gene end was trimmed by 5 bases and the J gene end by 4 bases; junction bases not matched to a gene: 4. The CDR3 extends over 14 amino acids. Written as DNA, the CDR3 is TGTGCCAGCAGTCTCCAGGGGGCGGGAAACACCATATATTTT. It specifies CASSLQGAGNTIYF.

The chain links TRBV21-1 to TRBJ2-7; the D call of TRBD1 is as the table states it, not checked on the DNA. TRBV21-1 is a known pseudogene. The CDR3 is 14 residues long. The CDR3 spells CASSKALQDYEQYF. The CDR3 nucleotides read TGTGCCAGCAGCAAAGCGCTTCAGGACTACGAGCAGTACTTC.

The chain recombines TRBV7-2 with TRBJ2-7; tentative D call: TRBD1 (6 bases). V shed 4 bases and J shed 6 bases, with 16 bases lying between them. Germline CDR1 SGHTA, CDR2 FQGNSA. The CDR3 is 14 residues long. CDR3 DNA sequence: TGTGCCAGCAGCTCAGGTCAGGGGTATGGCGAGCAGTACTTC. Translating it yields CASSSGQGYGEQYF. Using reference TRBV7-2 and TRBJ2-7 for the parts outside the CDR3, the full variable domain is GAGVSQSPSNKVTEKGKDVELRCDPISGHTALYWYRQSLGQGLEFLIYFQGNSAPDKSGLPSDRFSAERTGGSVSTLTIQRTQQEDSAVYLCASSSGQGYGEQYFGPGTRLTVT.

This clone was recorded only once. The rearrangement links TRBV9 to TRBJ2-5, with D perhaps matching TRBD1 or TRBD2 (5 bases each). Trimming took 1 base from V and 5 from J, leaving 18 bases between them. Germline values: CDR1 SGDLS, CDR2 YYNGEE. The CDR3 is 16 amino acids. For the CDR3, the DNA is TGTGCCAGCAGCGTAAAACAGGTAGCCCGGGATGAGACCCAGTACTTC. This sequence encodes CASSVKQVARDETQYF.

This clone showed up just a few times. The chain carries TRBV28 and TRBJ2-6; TRBD1 agrees at 8 bases. V shed 3 bases and J 4 bases; nucleotides not matched to a gene: 5. Germline loops: CDR1 MDHEN, CDR2 SYDVKM. CDR3 length: 16 residues. The CDR3 bases are TGTGCCAGCAGTTTCCAGGGGGCGTTGGGGGCCAACGTCCTGACTTTC. It is translated as CASSFQGALGANVLTF. The full variable domain, with the rest looked up from reference TRBV28 and TRBJ2-6, is DVKVTQSSRYLVKRTGEKVFLECVQDMDHENMFWYRQDPGLGLRLIYFSYDVKMKEKGDIPEGYSVSREKKERFSLILESASTNQTSMYLCASSFQGALGANVLTFGAGSRLTVL.

The J gene is TRBJ2-1, the V gene TRBV10-3; maybe TRBD2 (7 bases). V was cut by 4 bases and J by 1 base, with 11 bases left in between. This CDR3 spans 15 amino acids. Germline-derived CDR1 and CDR2 are ENHRY and SYGVKD. The CDR3, as DNA: TGTGCCATCAGTGTAGGGGGGGATTCCTACAATGAGCAGTTCTTC. Translation gives CAISVGGDSYNEQFF.

The V and J genes are TRBV7-2 and TRBJ2-3; TRBD1 might be the D (5 bases). The CDR3 has 14 amino acids. Germline CDR1 SGHTA, CDR2 FQGNSA. V was trimmed by 2 bases and J by 0 bases, leaving 6 bases between them. In nucleotides, the CDR3 is TGTGCCAGCAGCTTACGACAGAGCACAGATACGCAGTATTTT. This sequence encodes CASSLRQSTDTQYF.

The rearrangement links TRBV3-1 (or the pseudogene TRBV3-2) to TRBJ2-2; possibly TRBD1 for D (6 bases). V was trimmed by 2 bases and J by 5 bases, leaving 12 bases between them. This CDR3 comprises 15 residues. Germline V gives CDR1 LGHDT, CDR2 YNNKEL (reference sequence). CDR3 sequence (DNA): TGTGCCAGCAGCCAATCAGGGGAAAGAACCGGGGAGCTGTTTTTT. Translation gives CASSQSGERTGELFF.

This chain connects TRBV4-1 to TRBJ1-6; D remains ambiguous. The CDR3 loop spans 16 amino acids. Trimming shortened V by 5 bases and J by 4 bases, and 15 bases separated the two germline ends. The germline CDR1 and CDR2 sequences are MGHRA and YSYEKL. The CDR3, as DNA: TGCGCCAGCAGCGAAATGGGGTCGGTTTATAATTCACCCCTCCACTTT. It is translated as CASSEMGSVYNSPLHF.

The sample holds one count of this clone. V gene TRBV2 combines with J gene TRBJ1-4; 9 positions agree with TRBD1. This CDR3 is 15 amino acids long. V shed 2 bases, J shed 7 bases, and the junction held 5 bases outside the gene matches. Looked up from germline, CDR1 is SNHLY and CDR2 is FYNNEI. CDR3 sequence: CASSEPQGAGEKLFF. As DNA, the CDR3 is TGTGCCAGCAGTGAACCACAGGGGGCAGGTGAAAAACTGTTTTTT. Complete variable domain (other parts from reference TRBV2 and TRBJ1-4): EPEVTQTPSHQVTQMGQEVILRCVPISNHLYFYWYRQILGQKVEFLVSFYNNEISEKSEIFDDQFSVERPDGSNFTLKIRSTKLEDSAMYFCASSEPQGAGEKLFFGSGTQLSVL.

The chain uses TRBV2 and TRBJ2-5; TRBD1 aligns across 10 bases. V was pared by 6 bases and J by 5 bases, with 9 bases of the junction left unmatched. CDR3 length: 15 amino acids. Germline loops: CDR1 SNHLY, CDR2 FYNNEI. The CDR3 DNA is TGTGCCAGCAGGACGGGACAGGGGCGCGGGGAGACCCAGTACTTC. Amino acids: CASRTGQGRGETQYF.

The V and J genes are TRBV5-1 and TRBJ2-7; 10 nucleotides line up with TRBD1. The CDR3 consists of 14 residues. Germline V CDR1 and CDR2: SGHRS, YFSETQ. After removal of 5 bases from V and 4 bases from J, the junction contained 6 bases not matched to a gene. The chain's CDR3 is CASSPGTGVYEQYF. The CDR3 DNA follows: TGCGCCAGCAGTCCCGGGACAGGGGTGTACGAGCAGTACTTC.

The gene calls are TRBV5-6 and TRBJ1-5, with unresolved D. The CDR3 extends over 13 amino acids. V was cut by 4 bases and J by 4 bases, with 9 bases left in between. Germline V gene lookup returns CDR1 SGHDT and CDR2 YYEEEE. CDR3 nucleotides: TGTGCCAGCAGCAACGGGAAAAATCAGCCCCAGCATTTT. Translation: CASSNGKNQPQHF.

The chain is built from TRBV3-1 (or the pseudogene TRBV3-2) and TRBJ1-4, with D unresolved. The germline V gene has CDR1 LGHDT and CDR2 YNNKEL (reference sequence). The germline V and J ends were trimmed by 1 base and 9 bases, with 12 bases remaining between them. CDR3 length: 14 residues. CDR3 bases: TGTGCCAGCAGCCAAGTCATAAGCCATCAAAAACTGTTTTTT. This translates into CASSQVISHQKLFF.

This sequence joins TRBV20-1 and TRBJ2-7; D uncertain. This CDR3 is built from 11 residues. Germline lookup yields CDR1 DFQATT and CDR2 SNEGSKA (reference sequence). Trimming shortened V by 3 bases and J by 6 bases, and 9 bases separated the two germline ends. The CDR3 nucleotides are TGCAGTGCTAGTGACCAGGCCGAGCAGTACTTC. The encoded protein is CSASDQAEQYF.

This chain links TRBV13 with TRBJ2-7; 7 nucleotides line up with TRBD2. V lost 5 bases, J lost 1 base, and 5 bases stayed unmatched. Germline CDR1 is PRHDT and CDR2 is FYEKMQ (reference sequence). The CDR3 has 14 residues. CDR3 DNA: TGTGCCAGCAGCCTGCGGGACTATTCCTACGAGCAGTACTTC. Translation gives CASSLRDYSYEQYF. Combining the CDR3 with reference TRBV13 and TRBJ2-7 gives the whole variable domain AAGVIQSPRHLIKEKRETATLKCYPIPRHDTVYWYQQGPGQDPQFLISFYEKMQSDKGSIPDRFSAQQFSDYHSELNMSSLELGDSALYFCASSLRDYSYEQYFGPGTRLTVT.

V is TRBV7-9 and J is TRBJ2-2, with D tentatively TRBD1 or TRBD2 (5 bases each). CDR3 length: 14 amino acids. V shed 0 bases and J shed 6 bases, with 8 bases lying between them. Germline assignment: CDR1 SEHNR and CDR2 FQNEAQ (reference sequence). CDR3 in DNA: TGTGCCAGCAGCTTAGCAGGGGACGCCGGGGAGCTGTTTTTT. The encoded protein is CASSLAGDAGELFF. Based on the CDR3 plus reference TRBV7-9 and TRBJ2-2, the full variable domain is DTGVSQNPRHKITKRGQNVTFRCDPISEHNRLYWYRQTLGQGPEFLTYFQNEAQLEKSRLLSDRFSAERPKGSFSTLEIQRTEQGDSAMYLCASSLAGDAGELFFGEGSRLTVL.

The CDR3 nucleotides read TGTGCCAGCAGCCCGTCACACTACGAGCAGTACTTC. Translation: CASSPSHYEQYF. The V call is TRBV7-2, the J call TRBJ2-7; D gene unclear. V was shortened by 5 bases and J by 3 bases, with 8 bases between the two germline ends. The CDR3 covers 12 residues. Germline CDR1 reads SGHTA; CDR2 reads FQGNSA.

The genes are TRBV11-3 and TRBJ2-5; D unclear. CDR1 SGHNT and CDR2 YENEEA come from the germline V gene. The CDR3 covers 13 residues. Trimming removed 2 bases from V and 3 bases from J, with 7 bases in between. The CDR3 reads CASSLLPEETQYF. Here the CDR3 DNA reads TGTGCCAGCAGCTTACTGCCTGAAGAGACCCAGTACTTC. The complete variable domain, with remaining parts taken from reference TRBV11-3 and TRBJ2-5, reads EAGVVQSPRYKIIEKKQPVAFWCNPISGHNTLYWYLQNLGQGPELLIRYENEEAVDDSQLPKDRFSAERLKGVDSTLKIQPAELGDSAVYLCASSLLPEETQYFGPGTRLLVL.

This clone was seen a handful of times. This chain joins TRBV3-1 (or the pseudogene TRBV3-2) and TRBJ1-4, with D unclear. This CDR3 is 16 amino acids long. Germline loops: CDR1 LGHDT, CDR2 YNNKEL (reference sequence). Deletions cut 0 bases from V and 8 bases from J, with 16 bases between. CDR3 DNA: TGTGCCAGCAGCCAAGATCGGGCTGGGGTACGGGAAAAACTGTTTTTT. Translating gives CASSQDRAGVREKLFF.

The chain carries TRBV9 and TRBJ1-3, with 7 bases that match TRBD1. The germline V gene has CDR1 SGDLS and CDR2 YYNGEE. With 0 bases clipped from V and 2 bases from J, the junction kept 5 bases outside the gene matches. The CDR3 is 16 residues long. The CDR3 region has the DNA TGTGCCAGCAGCGTAGCAGCCGGGACAGCTGGAAACACCATATATTTT. Translation gives CASSVAAGTAGNTIYF.

This sequence joins TRBV27 and TRBJ2-2; D gene ambiguous. The V gene's germline CDR1 is MNHEY and CDR2 SMNVEV (reference sequence). The CDR3 totals 16 residues. The ends were cut back, 2 bases at V and 3 bases at J, with 13 bases in the middle. CDR3 in amino acids: CASSLTPNQYTGELFF. Here the CDR3 DNA reads TGTGCCAGCAGTTTAACCCCCAATCAGTACACCGGGGAGCTGTTTTTT.

The rearrangement links TRBV5-8 to TRBJ2-3; the match to TRBD2 covers 8 bases. CDR1 and CDR2 from the germline V gene are SGHTS and YDEGEE. The length of the CDR3 is 15 residues. The V gene end was trimmed by 4 bases and the J gene end by 1 base; junction bases not matched to a gene: 5. The CDR3 bases are TGTGCCAGCAGCATAGCGGGGCTGGGCACAGATACGCAGTATTTT. Encoded protein: CASSIAGLGTDTQYF.

This clone has just one count. V gene TRBV5-1 combines with J gene TRBJ1-1; 11 bases align to TRBD1. Germline CDR1 SGHRS, CDR2 YFSETQ. The CDR3 totals 15 residues. V was pared by 4 bases and J by 5 bases, with 7 bases of the junction left unmatched. CDR3 nucleotides: TGCGCCAGCAGCCCAGGACAGGGGGCGTGGACTGAAGCTTTCTTT. Its protein is CASSPGQGAWTEAFF.

V and J are TRBV5-1 and TRBJ1-5; D not resolved. Trimming took off 0 bases at V and 7 bases at J, with 14 bases between the two ends. The CDR3 is 15 amino acids. The germline gives CDR1 SGHRS, CDR2 YFSETQ. The CDR3 protein is CASSLEASVGQPQHF. The DNA for the CDR3 is TGCGCCAGCAGCTTGGAGGCAAGTGTTGGACAGCCCCAGCATTTT.

The genes are TRBV7-8 and TRBJ2-2; D is ambiguous. Germline loops: CDR1 SGHVS, CDR2 FQNEAQ. CDR3 size: 15 residues. V was pared by 1 base and J by 0 bases, with 6 bases between. CDR3 region: CASSLERTNTGELFF. The CDR3 nucleotides read TGTGCCAGCAGCTTAGAAAGGACGAACACCGGGGAGCTGTTTTTT.

The rearrangement uses TRBV4-1 and TRBJ1-1; the D is unclear. Germline V lookup: CDR1 MGHRA, CDR2 YSYEKL. CDR3 size: 14 residues. V lost 0 bases and J lost 7, with 12 bases in between. CDR3 coding DNA: TGCGCCAGCAGCCAAGACTCCAGCTGGAGTGAAGCTTTCTTT. Translated: CASSQDSSWSEAFF.

The V gene is TRBV7-3, the J gene TRBJ2-7, with D perhaps TRBD1 (5 bases). V lost 1 base, J lost 3 bases, and 16 bases lay in between. The CDR3 extends over 16 amino acids. Germline CDR1 SGHTA, CDR2 FQGTGA. The CDR3 DNA follows: TGTGCCAGCAGCTTAAAGGGGTCAAGGGTAAACTACGAGCAGTACTTC. Its translation is CASSLKGSRVNYEQYF.

The chain is built from TRBV12-3 or TRBV12-4 and TRBJ1-1; D call uncertain. Deletions cut 5 bases from V and 0 bases from J, with 7 bases between. This CDR3 is 13 amino acids long. The CDR3 region has the DNA TGTGCCAGCAGTCCAGAAATGAACACTGAAGCTTTCTTT. This translates into CASSPEMNTEAFF.